This T cell receptor delta chain comes out of a study of gamma-delta T cells after stem cell transplantation. As regards this clone: TCRdb lists the protein of a much larger clone for this DNA, which differs at residue 11, so this is likely a read error; the protein given here is translated from the DNA itself.

TCRdb used CATT to re-call clones from the RT-PCR reads. The sample includes 1,200 to 1,500 delta-chain clones, around 7% seen only once; the top ten take roughly 56%. V lost 4 bases, J lost 9 bases, and 12 bases stayed unmatched. The V gene's germline CDR1 is GEAIGNYY and CDR2 EKD. There are 14 residues in the CDR3. Sequenced: gamma-delta T cells. This TCR was recovered from a human donor. It is not recorded whose cells these are; they may come from a transplant donor. This rearrangement joins TRDV2 to TRDJ1; 8 nucleotides match TRDD3. CDR3 amino acids: CACDPILLGAQLIF. CDR3 coding DNA: TGTGCCTGTGATCCCATTTTACTGGGGGCCCAACTCATCTTT.